The 25 T cell receptor beta chains given below trace back to one sample, sequenced in a study of T cells in Graves' hyperthyroidism and ophthalmopathy. The investigators amplified TCR beta CDR3 regions from RNA transcripts. When the TCR CDR3 underwent first-round RT-PCR, the HTBI primer set was used. TCRdb used MiXCR to reprocess the multiplex PCR reads, holding one entry per CDR3 protein. This table holds fewer than 250,000 distinct CDR3 sequences, roughly a quarter found once. The sample was blood. These receptors were obtained from a woman aged 35 to 49 with Graves' ophthalmopathy.

Ten or more counts support this clonotype. The chain uses TRBV7-8 and TRBJ2-7, with a tentative D call TRBD1 (5 bases). Trimming pared 2 bases from V and 3 bases from J, leaving 8 bases between. The CDR3 length is 13 residues. The germline V gene encodes CDR1 SGHVS and CDR2 FQNEAQ. For the CDR3, the DNA is TGTGCCAGCAGCTTAAATCAGGGCTACGAGCAGTACTTC. It specifies CASSLNQGYEQYF.

This clonotype was counted ten times or more. CDR3 nucleotide sequence: TGTGCCAGTAGGGGACAGGGACTGAACACTGAAGCTTTCTTT. Residues: CASRGQGLNTEAFF. V gene TRBV12-3 or TRBV12-4 combines with J gene TRBJ1-1, with 9 bases that match TRBD1. The J segment lost 0 bases and the V segment lost 9 bases, leaving 5 bases of the junction unmatched. The CDR3 extends over 14 amino acids.

This clonotype has at least ten counts. The CDR3, as DNA: TGTGCCAGCAGCTCACAGGGTACGATCACTGAAGCTTTCTTT. Amino acid sequence: CASSSQGTITEAFF. The chain carries TRBV7-8 and TRBJ1-1; D may be TRBD1 (6 bases). Germline V CDR1 and CDR2: SGHVS, FQNEAQ. Trimming pared 4 bases from V and 4 bases from J, leaving 13 bases between. There are 14 residues in the CDR3. Combining the CDR3 with reference TRBV7-8 and TRBJ1-1 gives the whole variable domain GAGVSQSPRYKVAKRGQDVALRCDPISGHVSLFWYQQALGQGPEFLTYFQNEAQLDKSGLPSDRFFAERPEGSVSTLKIQRTQQEDSAVYLCASSSQGTITEAFFGQGTRLTVV.

The sample holds many counts of this clonotype. CDR3 loop: CASSRSGTFGYEQYF. The CDR3 DNA is TGCGCCAGCAGCCGTTCCGGGACTTTCGGTTACGAGCAGTACTTC. The chain links TRBV5-1 to TRBJ2-7, with D perhaps TRBD2 (6 bases). V lost 4 bases to trimming and J lost 4 bases, with 18 bases between them. CDR1 is SGHRS, CDR2 YFSETQ, per germline. The CDR3 runs to 15 residues.

In its sample, this clonotype was seen many times. The chain employs TRBV4-1 and TRBJ2-7, with TRBD2 matching over 10 bases. In germline, CDR1 is MGHRA, CDR2 YSYEKL. The CDR3 sequence is 17 residues long. V was pared by 4 bases and J by 3 bases, with 12 bases of the junction left unmatched. The CDR3 bases are TGCGCCAGCAGCCCCTGGGGACTAGCGCGAAGGGACTACGAGCAGTACTTC. Translating it yields CASSPWGLARRDYEQYF.

The chain is built from TRBV12-3 or TRBV12-4 and TRBJ1-2; no clear D. The CDR3 has 14 residues. Trimming removed 2 bases at V and 5 bases at J, with 12 bases between. The chain's CDR3 is CASSLSSAPYGYTF. CDR3 DNA sequence: TGTGCCAGCAGTTTAAGTTCAGCCCCTTATGGCTACACCTTC.

In this sample, this clonotype turned up many times. The rearrangement links TRBV11-2 to TRBJ1-2; tentatively, D is TRBD1 (5 bases). Trimming cost V 5 bases and J 0 bases, with 13 bases left between them. The CDR3 consists of 15 residues. CDR1 is SGHAT, CDR2 FQNNGV, per germline. The CDR3 is CASSPRGDTNYGYTF. The CDR3 DNA is TGTGCCAGCAGCCCCCGGGGGGATACTAACTATGGCTACACCTTC.

This clonotype was found a few times. This sequence joins TRBV12-3 or TRBV12-4 and TRBJ1-1; D may be TRBD1 (5 bases). CDR3 length equals 14 residues. Trimming pared 4 bases from V and 4 bases from J, leaving 13 bases between. The CDR3 DNA follows: TGTGCCAGCAGTTCCAGGGAGATAAGCACTGAAGCTTTCTTT. Translation: CASSSREISTEAFF.

The chain has TRBV15 and TRBJ2-7, with TRBD1 as a possible D gene (6 bases). The CDR3 runs 17 residues. V dropped 0 bases and J dropped 1 base, with 16 bases sitting between them. Per germline, CDR1 LNHNV and CDR2 YYDKDF (reference sequence). The CDR3 region is CATSRDLFGQGSYEQYF. In DNA form, the CDR3 reads TGTGCCACCAGCAGAGATCTGTTTGGGCAGGGGTCCTACGAGCAGTACTTC.

Many counts were recorded for this clonotype. The chain recombines TRBV29-1 with TRBJ2-7, with D perhaps TRBD2 (6 bases). Germline CDR1 reads SQVTM; CDR2 reads ANQGSEA. Trimming pared 4 bases from V and 0 bases from J, leaving 10 bases between. The CDR3 covers 13 residues. CDR3 coding DNA: TGCAGCGTTGTGGAGGGATACTCCTACGAGCAGTACTTC. This encodes CSVVEGYSYEQYF.

This clonotype was seen repeatedly, ten times or more. The CDR3 here is CASSSGWGSSNTEAFF. CDR3 DNA: TGCGCCAGCAGCTCGGGTTGGGGATCGTCGAACACTGAAGCTTTCTTT. The gene calls are TRBV5-1 and TRBJ1-1; D is uncertain. CDR1 and CDR2 (germline): SGHRS, YFSETQ. V lost 3 bases, J lost 1 base, and 16 bases lay in between. The CDR3 has 16 amino acids.

This clonotype was observed at least ten times. The CDR3 region is CASSPPGQRFPKTQYF. The DNA for the CDR3 is TGTGCCAGCAGCCCGCCCGGACAGCGGTTCCCCAAGACCCAGTACTTC. This chain connects TRBV3-1 to TRBJ2-5; the D gene is possibly TRBD1 (6 bases). V lost 4 bases to trimming and J lost 6 bases, with 21 bases between them. CDR3 length equals 16 residues. The germline V gene has CDR1 LGHDT and CDR2 YNNKEL (reference sequence).

This clonotype was counted at least ten times. The gene calls are TRBV6-5 and TRBJ1-2, with 10 positions matching TRBD1. The germline CDR1 and CDR2 sequences are MNHEY and SVGAGI. Trimming removed 8 bases from V and 4 bases from J; junction bases left unmatched: 7. This CDR3 is 14 amino acids long. The CDR3 DNA follows: TGTGCCAGCTCCAGGGACAGGGGCACCTATGGCTACACCTTC. It is translated as CASSRDRGTYGYTF.

J is TRBJ2-7 and V is TRBV24-1, with 9 bases identical to TRBD1. The V gene's germline CDR1 is KGHDR and CDR2 SFDVKD. The CDR3 extends over 15 amino acids. J gave up 2 bases and V 4 bases, and 5 bases lay outside the gene matches. As DNA, the CDR3 is TGTGCCACCAGTGAGGGACAGGGTGATGCCTACGAGCAGTACTTC. This gives the protein CATSEGQGDAYEQYF.

In this sample, this clonotype turned up many times. The chain recombines TRBV28 with TRBJ1-1; no reliable D call. The CDR3 has 13 residues. Germline V lookup: CDR1 MDHEN, CDR2 SYDVKM. Trimming took 4 bases from V and 12 from J, leaving 18 bases between them. The CDR3 loop is CASSSSTDGLTFF. In DNA form, the CDR3 reads TGTGCCAGCAGTTCTTCAACTGACGGCCTGACTTTCTTT.

This clonotype was observed at least ten times. V gene TRBV12-3 or TRBV12-4 combines with J gene TRBJ1-2, with 9 positions matching TRBD1. CDR3 length: 12 amino acids. J lost 7 bases, V lost 6 bases, and 3 bases had no gene match. The CDR3 region is CASSRQGVGYTF. The CDR3 nucleotides are TGTGCCAGCAGCCGACAGGGGGTTGGCTACACCTTC.

This chain uses TRBV6-2 or TRBV6-3 with TRBJ2-7, with 7 positions matching TRBD2. V trimming: 7 bases; J trimming: 5 bases; junction bases outside the gene matches: 8. The CDR3 length is 13 residues. Germline V gene lookup returns CDR1 MNHEY and CDR2 SVGEGT. The CDR3: CASTSGRTNEQYF. The CDR3 nucleotides are TGTGCCAGCACCTCCGGGAGGACCAACGAGCAGTACTTC.

This clonotype was observed many times. The CDR3 DNA reads as TGTGCCAGCAGTGAGGGGACAGGGGTAGAGACCCAGTACTTC. It yields the protein CASSEGTGVETQYF. The J gene is TRBJ2-5, the V gene TRBV6-1; 10 positions agree with TRBD1. The CDR3 loop spans 14 amino acids. Germline V gene lookup returns CDR1 MNHNS and CDR2 SASEGT. The trim removed 3 bases at V and 4 bases at J, leaving 2 bases unmatched.

This clonotype has ten or more counts. V gene TRBV2 combines with J gene TRBJ2-2; D is perhaps TRBD2 (5 bases). Looked up from germline, CDR1 is SNHLY and CDR2 is FYNNEI. V was clipped by 7 bases and J by 1 base, with 7 bases between them. This CDR3 comprises 13 residues. CDR3 in DNA: TGTGCCAGCATACGGGAGAACACCGGGGAGCTGTTTTTT. Amino acids: CASIRENTGELFF. Based on the CDR3 plus reference TRBV2 and TRBJ2-2, the full variable domain is EPEVTQTPSHQVTQMGQEVILRCVPISNHLYFYWYRQILGQKVEFLVSFYNNEISEKSEIFDDQFSVERPDGSNFTLKIRSTKLEDSAMYFCASIRENTGELFFGEGSRLTVL.

The J gene is TRBJ2-7, the V gene TRBV6-1; no clear D. This CDR3 has 14 residues. The germline V gene encodes CDR1 MNHNS and CDR2 SASEGT. V was trimmed by 5 bases and J by 4 bases, leaving 15 bases between them. CDR3 sequence reads: CASSRNARRYEQYF. The CDR3 DNA is TGTGCCAGCAGTCGTAACGCTCGCAGGTACGAGCAGTACTTC.

This clonotype was picked up many times. This chain connects TRBV20-1 to TRBJ1-3; the match to TRBD1 covers 9 bases. The CDR3 consists of 17 residues. Germline CDR1 reads DFQATT; CDR2 reads SNEGSKA (reference sequence). V trimming: 0 bases; J trimming: 8 bases; junction bases outside the gene matches: 14. CDR3 coding DNA: TGCAGTGCTAGAGAGCGAGGAAGAACAGGGGGCTTCGACACCATATATTTT. It yields the protein CSARERGRTGGFDTIYF.

This clonotype was detected ten times or more. This rearrangement joins TRBV27 to TRBJ2-5; possibly TRBD2 for D (6 bases). The V gene's germline CDR1 is MNHEY and CDR2 SMNVEV (reference sequence). V was cut by 6 bases and J by 3 bases, with 11 bases left in between. CDR3 length: 13 residues. CDR3 in amino acids: CASRGGLKETQYF. The CDR3 DNA follows: TGTGCCAGCAGGGGGGGACTCAAAGAGACCCAGTACTTC.

This clonotype was seen ten or more times. The chain employs TRBV27 and TRBJ2-7; D possibly corresponds to TRBD1 (6 bases). Germline V lookup: CDR1 MNHEY, CDR2 SMNVEV (reference sequence). The ends were cut back, 4 bases at V and 3 bases at J, with 10 bases in the middle. CDR3 length equals 13 residues. The CDR3 region is CASSSDRDYEQYF. The CDR3 DNA is TGTGCCAGCAGTTCGGACAGAGACTACGAGCAGTACTTC.

A note on this clonotype: The conserved final phenylalanine or tryptophan is absent from the CDR3, which likely points to a read error. The V gene is TRBV19, the J gene TRBJ2-3; D may be TRBD2 (5 bases). Germline V gene sequence: CDR1 LNHDA, CDR2 SQIVND (reference sequence). This CDR3 spans 14 amino acids. Deletions cut 6 bases from V and 4 bases from J, with 14 bases between. CDR3 sequence (DNA): TGTGCCAGTAGGATTAGCGTGAGTGCAGATACGCAGTATTCT. Its protein product is CASRISVSADTQYS.

The V and J genes are TRBV20-1 and TRBJ2-7; 7 positions agree with TRBD1. This CDR3 spans 13 amino acids. Germline loops: CDR1 DFQATT, CDR2 SNEGSKA (reference sequence). J was trimmed by 3 bases and V by 2 bases; bases with no gene match: 4. This CDR3 reads CSARYRGNYEQYF. The CDR3 nucleotides are TGCAGTGCTAGATACAGGGGAAACTACGAGCAGTACTTC.